The T cell receptor beta chain described here comes from a study of immune evolution from preneoplasia to lung adenocarcinoma. Overall study context: HLA loss of heterozygosity: under 7.5% AIS, about 15% MIA, about 31% ADC, none AAH.

Worth noting for this clone: Its antigen remains unknown.

Study-level points and caveats: Later-stage lesions seemingly showed higher T cell density and diversity than normal lung.

The protocol was immunoSEQ multiplex PCR, while the TCRdb copy is restricted to in-frame clones and leaves out a portion. This sample has about 7,800 clones, with around 70% found just once. Trimming removed 5 bases from V and 0 bases from J, with 11 bases in between. The CDR3 is 15 amino acids. From germline, CDR1 is SGHNT and CDR2 YENEEA. Sample: FFPE lung adenocarcinoma in situ tissue. The chain recombines TRBV11-3 with TRBJ1-3, with D unresolved. The TCR was taken from a donor of 70 years or more with lung adenocarcinoma. Some clones in this sample may be carry-over from other donors' samples. This CDR3 is CASSLLSVSGNTIYF. DNA of the CDR3: TGTGCCAGCAGCCTCCTAAGTGTCTCTGGAAACACCATATATTTT.